A single sample gave rise to the 16 T cell receptor beta chains below, sequenced in a study of cytomegalovirus exposure and HLA in healthy donors. The PCR was carried out with 60 Vbeta primers and 13 Jbeta primers. The method was immunoSEQ multiplex PCR; TCRdb's version includes in-frame clones alone and lacks a portion of them. The sample lists almost 80,000 clones; 65% to 70% were seen once. The specimen was PBMCs. The receptors were sampled from a woman between 45 and 65 years old in good health and CMV-seropositive.

V and J are TRBV7-9 and TRBJ1-1; 11 nucleotides agree with TRBD1. CDR3 length: 14 residues. Germline V CDR1 and CDR2: SEHNR, FQNEAQ (reference sequence). Unmatched junction bases numbered 3, after V lost 4 bases and J lost 5 bases. CDR3 sequence reads: CASSSGTGGTEAFF. The CDR3 DNA reads as TGTGCCAGCAGCTCCGGGACAGGGGGGACTGAAGCTTTCTTT.

As for this clone: At one end, the junction sequence differs from germline, possibly due to a read error. V is TRBV7-9 and J is TRBJ2-3; 10 nucleotides agree with TRBD1. The CDR3 has 17 amino acids. Germline CDR1 is SEHNR and CDR2 is FQNEAQ (reference sequence). The CDR3 region has the DNA TGTTCCAGCAGCTTCCCGACGGGACAGGGGTTAAGGGATACGCAGTATTTT. Protein sequence: CSSSFPTGQGLRDTQYF.

The V call is TRBV7-2, the J call TRBJ2-7, with 8 bases that match TRBD2. Germline values: CDR1 SGHTA, CDR2 FQGNSA. Germline trimming cut 5 bases from V and 6 bases from J; bases unmatched to any gene: 12. The CDR3 consists of 15 residues. CDR3: CASSVGSGGVREQYF. The CDR3 coding sequence is TGTGCCAGCAGCGTCGGGAGCGGGGGTGTACGCGAGCAGTACTTC. Variable domain in full (rest from reference TRBV7-2 and TRBJ2-7): GAGVSQSPSNKVTEKGKDVELRCDPISGHTALYWYRQSLGQGLEFLIYFQGNSAPDKSGLPSDRFSAERTGGSVSTLTIQRTQQEDSAVYLCASSVGSGGVREQYFGPGTRLTVT.

The chain has TRBV27 and TRBJ1-1; the D gene is possibly TRBD1 (5 bases). This CDR3 comprises 15 residues. The ends were cut back, 0 bases at V and 6 bases at J, with 14 bases in the middle. Germline V CDR1 and CDR2: MNHEY, SMNVEV (reference sequence). The CDR3 loop is CASSLSGGIGAEAFF. CDR3 bases: TGTGCCAGCAGTTTATCCGGGGGAATAGGCGCTGAAGCTTTCTTT.

This clone was detected a few times. The J gene is TRBJ2-7, the V gene TRBV9, with D possibly TRBD1 on 6 matching bases. Germline V gives CDR1 SGDLS, CDR2 YYNGEE. V was cut by 4 bases and J by 3 bases, with 11 bases left in between. This CDR3 has 13 amino acids. The CDR3 here is CASSSRTDYEQYF. The CDR3 nucleotides are TGTGCCAGCAGCTCCCGGACAGACTACGAGCAGTACTTC.

The chain links TRBV2 to TRBJ1-3; D is unclear. The CDR3 covers 14 residues. V was pared by 8 bases and J by 2 bases, with 13 bases between. Germline V lookup: CDR1 SNHLY, CDR2 FYNNEI. The chain's CDR3 is CASSVEVPGNTIYF. Written as DNA, the CDR3 is TGTGCCAGCTCCGTCGAGGTCCCTGGAAACACCATATATTTT.

The gene calls are TRBV6-1 and TRBJ1-2; TRBD1 might be the D (5 bases). Germline-derived CDR1 and CDR2 are MNHNS and SASEGT. The CDR3 is 14 residues long. Between the trimmed V and J ends, which lost 8 bases and 4 bases, there was a span of 17 bases. In nucleotides, the CDR3 is TGTGCCAGCCGATCCTTACAGGATAGCTATGGCTACACCTTC. This gives the protein CASRSLQDSYGYTF.

The chain is built from TRBV6-5 and TRBJ2-1; D might be TRBD2 (7 bases). Between the trimmed V and J ends, which lost 7 bases and 7 bases, there was a span of 14 bases. CDR1 MNHEY and CDR2 SVGAGI come from the germline V gene. The CDR3 totals 13 residues. The CDR3: CASNPGGRNEQFF. CDR3 nucleotide sequence: TGTGCCAGCAACCCGGGGGGCCGAAATGAGCAGTTCTTC.

The V call is TRBV4-2, the J call TRBJ1-5; the match to TRBD1 covers 7 bases. This CDR3 spans 15 amino acids. The J segment lost 0 bases and the V segment lost 3 bases, leaving 2 bases of the junction unmatched. The germline V gene encodes CDR1 LGHNA and CDR2 YNFKEQ. The CDR3 loop reads CASSHGQDSNQPQHF. The CDR3 DNA reads TGTGCCAGCAGCCATGGACAGGATAGCAATCAGCCCCAGCATTTT.

This sequence joins TRBV7-3 and TRBJ2-6, with 7 bases lining up with TRBD1. The CDR3 is 16 residues long. The V segment lost 2 bases and the J segment 2 bases; nucleotides outside the gene matches: 3. Germline CDR1 and CDR2: SGHTA and FQGTGA. The CDR3 sequence: CASSLYQGAGANVLTF. In DNA form, the CDR3 reads TGTGCCAGCAGCTTATACCAGGGGGCTGGGGCCAACGTCCTGACTTTC.

This clone was picked up a small number of times. The chain couples TRBV28 to TRBJ1-1; D ambiguous. The CDR3 is 14 amino acids. Trimming shortened V by 8 bases and J by 1 base, and 14 bases separated the two germline ends. Germline V gives CDR1 MDHEN, CDR2 SYDVKM. CDR3 nucleotide sequence: TGTGCCAGCCGCCGAGTGGTCCAGAACACTGAAGCTTTCTTT. Residues: CASRRVVQNTEAFF.

The chain combines TRBV9 with TRBJ1-2; 7 nucleotides align to TRBD1. V dropped 4 bases and J dropped 2; count of bases not matched to a gene: 5. Germline-derived CDR1 and CDR2 are SGDLS and YYNGEE. CDR3 length: 14 residues. CDR3: CASSLQGTNYGYTF. CDR3 coding DNA: TGTGCCAGCAGCCTACAGGGGACCAACTATGGCTACACCTTC.

The chain couples TRBV19 to TRBJ1-2; 7 bases agree with TRBD1. The V segment lost 7 bases and the J segment 4 bases; nucleotides outside the gene matches: 9. Germline CDR1 reads LNHDA; CDR2 reads SQIVND (reference sequence). This CDR3 has 14 residues. CDR3: CASTYQGDSYGYTF. In DNA, the CDR3 is TGTGCCAGTACCTATCAGGGGGACAGCTATGGCTACACCTTC.

V is TRBV5-3 and J is TRBJ1-3; D is possibly TRBD1 (5 bases). TRBV5-3 carries the ORF label, with uncertain function. Trimming took 1 base from V and 0 from J, leaving 14 bases between them. The CDR3 has 17 residues. Here the CDR3 reads CARSLRMTESSGNTIYF. In DNA, the CDR3 is TGTGCCAGAAGCTTGCGGATGACAGAGAGCTCTGGAAACACCATATATTTT.

This chain's CDR3 is CASRFGHSTGNTIYF. In DNA form, the CDR3 reads TGCGCCAGCAGGTTTGGACACTCAACTGGAAACACCATATATTTT. This chain links TRBV5-1 with TRBJ1-3; D possibly corresponds to TRBD1 (5 bases). The CDR3 extends over 15 amino acids. Germline lookup yields CDR1 SGHRS and CDR2 YFSETQ. Trimming shortened V by 5 bases and J by 2 bases, and 14 bases separated the two germline ends.

This clone has only a few counts. This rearrangement joins TRBV18 to TRBJ2-3; 8 nucleotides align to TRBD1. Germline trimming cut 4 bases from V and 2 bases from J; bases unmatched to any gene: 8. This CDR3 spans 16 amino acids. Germline-derived CDR1 and CDR2 are KGHSH and LQKENI. CDR3 DNA sequence: TGTGCCAGCTCACGGGAACAGGGGGAACTCACAGATACGCAGTATTTT. Its translation: CASSREQGELTDTQYF.